This T cell receptor beta chain was captured in a study of T cell responses to AZD1222 COVID-19 vaccine. Sequenced by immunoSEQ multiplex PCR; TCRdb stores in-frame clones only, minus some. The table includes tens of thousands of clones, roughly 87% detected once. The study, taken as a whole, reports: Spike was spanned by vaccine-associated CD4 TCRs, which were dominant at 160-218 and 743-854. Spike-specific TCR breadth and depth rose after two AZD1222 doses. Targeting of unmutated variant regions was reportedly seen in nearly half of spike-specific TCRs. No day 14 peak samples; only post-peak repertoires were characterized.

About this clone itself: Its antigen is currently unknown.

The CDR3 spans 11 residues. Trimming took off 6 bases at V and 7 bases at J, with 7 bases between the two ends. This receptor was obtained from an adult in good health. This chain uses TRBV12-3 or TRBV12-4 with TRBJ2-1; D remains ambiguous. This specimen was peripheral blood, taken on day 0 of AZD1222 vaccination. The CDR3 region has the DNA TGTGCCAGCAGCGGACGAAATGAGCAGTTCTTC. Encoded protein: CASSGRNEQFF.